This is a list of T cell receptor beta chains from one sample in a study of shared clonotypes between healthy human individuals. Only in-frame clones appear in the TCRdb table, and some are missing; sequencing was by immunoSEQ multiplex PCR. The sample lists 1.5 million to 1.9 million clones; 95% to 99% were seen once. Input material: naive CD4+ T cells sorted from blood. The receptors originated from a man aged 25 to 40 in good health. The CDR3 runs from the conserved cysteine through the conserved F or W. A D gene is named only where the DNA matches it firmly.

j_call cdr3_length v_call d_call cdr3_aa
TRBJ1-2 12 TRBV5-6 . CASSLTDYGYTF
TRBJ1-1 15 TRBV5-6 . CASSLYQGLTTEAFF
TRBJ1-1 13 TRBV7-9 . CASSLYENTEAFF
TRBJ2-7 13 TRBV29-1 TRBD1 CSVITTGVSEQYF
TRBJ2-3 12 TRBV29-1 . CSVGLGTDTQYF
TRBJ2-1 11 TRBV5-4 . CASSSENEQFF
TRBJ2-3 15 TRBV9 TRBD2 CASSALSGSTDTQYF
TRBJ2-1 12 TRBV28 . CASSLIQNEQFF
TRBJ2-7 16 TRBV4-1 TRBD1 CASSLTMTGAIYEQYF
TRBJ1-2 13 TRBV6-5 TRBD1 CASSPRTGSGYTF
TRBJ2-3 15 TRBV18 . CASSPDGQATDTQYF
TRBJ1-5 14 TRBV5-1 . CASSLEGGNKPQHF
TRBJ2-7 14 TRBV6-5 . CASSYSSREREQYF
TRBJ1-5 18 TRBV28 TRBD1 CASSPRTGWSYSNQPQHF
TRBJ1-1 15 TRBV6-5 . CASSYSGIPNTEAFF
TRBJ2-3 13 TRBV28 . CASSPTTPDTQYF
TRBJ2-5 15 TRBV2 TRBD1 CASSRGQGYQETQYF
TRBJ2-2 16 TRBV2 TRBD2 CASSEEVAGVTGELFF
TRBJ2-1 12 TRBV9 . CASSLPLGEQFF
TRBJ2-2 15 TRBV5-1 . CASSLGGPHTGELFF
TRBJ2-1 16 TRBV28 TRBD2 CASSSEAGRRYNEQFF
TRBJ2-6 17 TRBV6-4 TRBD2 CASSPMGGGSGANVLTF